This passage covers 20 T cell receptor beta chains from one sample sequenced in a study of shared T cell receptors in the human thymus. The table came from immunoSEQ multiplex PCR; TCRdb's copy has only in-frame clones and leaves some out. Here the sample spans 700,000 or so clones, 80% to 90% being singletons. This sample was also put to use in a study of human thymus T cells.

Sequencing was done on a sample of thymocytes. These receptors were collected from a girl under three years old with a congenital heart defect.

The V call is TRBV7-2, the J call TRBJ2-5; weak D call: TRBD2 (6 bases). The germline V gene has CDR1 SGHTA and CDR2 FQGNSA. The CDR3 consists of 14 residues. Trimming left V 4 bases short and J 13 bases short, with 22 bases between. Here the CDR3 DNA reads TGTGCCAGCAGCTCGGTCCAGGGACTCGGGGGTTGGTACTTC. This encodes CASSSVQGLGGWYF.

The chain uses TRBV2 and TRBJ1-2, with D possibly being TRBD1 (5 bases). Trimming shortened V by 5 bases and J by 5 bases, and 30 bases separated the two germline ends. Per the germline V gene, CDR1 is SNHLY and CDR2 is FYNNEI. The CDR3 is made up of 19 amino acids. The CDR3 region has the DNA TGTGCCAGCAGTTTTCGTCCCATTTTACGACAGCCCCAGGGATATGGCTACACCTTC. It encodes CASSFRPILRQPQGYGYTF.

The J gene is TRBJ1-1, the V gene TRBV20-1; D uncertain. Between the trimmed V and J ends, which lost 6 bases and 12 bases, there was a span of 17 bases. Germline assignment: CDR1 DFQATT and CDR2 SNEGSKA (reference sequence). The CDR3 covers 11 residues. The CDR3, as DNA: TGCAGTGCCATCGGACTCTTCGATACTTTCTTT. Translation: CSAIGLFDTFF.

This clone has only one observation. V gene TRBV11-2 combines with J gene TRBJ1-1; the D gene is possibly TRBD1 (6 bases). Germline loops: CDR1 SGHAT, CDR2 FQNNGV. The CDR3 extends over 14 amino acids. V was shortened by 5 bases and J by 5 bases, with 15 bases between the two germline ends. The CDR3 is CASSVAGAWTEAFF. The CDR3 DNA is TGTGCCAGCAGCGTCGCGGGGGCCTGGACTGAAGCTTTCTTT.

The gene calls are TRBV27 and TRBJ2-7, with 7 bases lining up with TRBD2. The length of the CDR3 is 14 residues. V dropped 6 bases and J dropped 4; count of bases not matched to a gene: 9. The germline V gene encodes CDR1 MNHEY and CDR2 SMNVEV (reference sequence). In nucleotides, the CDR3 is TGTGCCAGCAGCCTAGCGGCCGAGACTTACGAGCAGTACTTC. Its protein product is CASSLAAETYEQYF.

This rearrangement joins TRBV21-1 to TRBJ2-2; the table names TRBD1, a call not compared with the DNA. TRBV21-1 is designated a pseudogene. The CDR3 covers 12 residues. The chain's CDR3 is CASSKQAGELFF. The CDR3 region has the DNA TGTGCCAGCAGCAAACAGGCCGGGGAGCTGTTTTTT.

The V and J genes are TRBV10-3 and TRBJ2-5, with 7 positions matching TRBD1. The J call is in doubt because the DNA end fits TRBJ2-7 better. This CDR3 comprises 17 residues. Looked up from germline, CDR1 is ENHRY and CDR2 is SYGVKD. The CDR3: CAISERGQRQITYEQYF. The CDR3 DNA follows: TGTGCCATCAGTGAGAGGGGACAGAGACAAATTACCTACGAGCAGTACTTC.

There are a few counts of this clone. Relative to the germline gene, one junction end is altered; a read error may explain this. This chain's CDR3 is CASSNSRGNTQYF. In DNA form, the CDR3 reads TGTGCCAGCAGTAACTCCAGGGGGAATACGCAGTATTTT. This chain joins TRBV6-5 and TRBJ2-3, with 7 bases that match TRBD1. CDR3 length equals 13 residues. The germline V gene has CDR1 MNHEY and CDR2 SVGAGI.

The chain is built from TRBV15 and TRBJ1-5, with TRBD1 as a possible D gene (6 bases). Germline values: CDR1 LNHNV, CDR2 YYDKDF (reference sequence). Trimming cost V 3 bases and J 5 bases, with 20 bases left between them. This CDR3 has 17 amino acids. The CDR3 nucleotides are TGTGCCACCAGCAGGATGCCGACAGGAGCTGACGATCAGCCCCAGCATTTT. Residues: CATSRMPTGADDQPQHF.

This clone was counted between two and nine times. The CDR3 here is CASSSGATNEKLFF. The CDR3 nucleotides read TGCGCCAGCAGCTCGGGAGCAACTAATGAAAAACTGTTTTTT. This sequence joins TRBV5-1 and TRBJ1-4; no clear D. The germline V gene has CDR1 SGHRS and CDR2 YFSETQ. Trimming removed 3 bases from V and 0 bases from J, with 6 bases in between. The CDR3 is 14 residues long.

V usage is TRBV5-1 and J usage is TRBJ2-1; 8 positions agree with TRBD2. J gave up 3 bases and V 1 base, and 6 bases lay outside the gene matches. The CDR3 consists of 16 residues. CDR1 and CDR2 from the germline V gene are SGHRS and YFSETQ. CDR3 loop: CASSLRGTSGYNEQFF. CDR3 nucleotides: TGCGCCAGCAGCTTGAGGGGCACTAGCGGCTACAATGAGCAGTTCTTC.

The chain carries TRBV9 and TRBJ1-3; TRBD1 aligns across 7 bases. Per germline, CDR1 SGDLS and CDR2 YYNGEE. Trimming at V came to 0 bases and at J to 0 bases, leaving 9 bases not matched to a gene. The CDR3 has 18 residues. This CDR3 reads CASSVARDRGGSGNTIYF. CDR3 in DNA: TGTGCCAGCAGCGTAGCGAGGGACAGAGGAGGCTCTGGAAACACCATATATTTT. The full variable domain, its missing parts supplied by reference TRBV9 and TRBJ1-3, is DSGVTQTPKHLITATGQRVTLRCSPRSGDLSVYWYQQSLDQGLQFLIQYYNGEERAKGNILERFSAQQFPDLHSELNLSSLELGDSALYFCASSVARDRGGSGNTIYFGEGSWLTVV.

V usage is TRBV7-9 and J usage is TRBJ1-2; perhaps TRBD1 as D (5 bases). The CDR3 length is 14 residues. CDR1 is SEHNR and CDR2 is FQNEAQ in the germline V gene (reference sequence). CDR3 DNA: TGTGCTTCTTCGGCGGGGACTAAAGTCTATGGCTACACCTTC. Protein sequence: CASSAGTKVYGYTF.

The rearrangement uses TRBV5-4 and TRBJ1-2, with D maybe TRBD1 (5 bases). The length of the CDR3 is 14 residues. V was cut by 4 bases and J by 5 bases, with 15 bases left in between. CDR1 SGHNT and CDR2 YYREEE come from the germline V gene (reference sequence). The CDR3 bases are TGTGCCAGCAGCCGCCCGGGGGGGAAGTATGGCTACACCTTC. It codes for CASSRPGGKYGYTF. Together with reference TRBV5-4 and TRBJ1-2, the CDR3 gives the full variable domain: ETGVTQSPTHLIKTRGQQVTLRCSSQSGHNTVSWYQQALGQGPQFIFQYYREEENGRGNFPPRFSGLQFPNYSSELNVNALELDDSALYLCASSRPGGKYGYTFGSGTRLTVV.

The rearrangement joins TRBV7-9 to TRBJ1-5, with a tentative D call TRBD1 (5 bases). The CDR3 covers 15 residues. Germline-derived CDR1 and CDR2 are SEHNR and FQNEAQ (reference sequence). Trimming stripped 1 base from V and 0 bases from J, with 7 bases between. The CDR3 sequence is CASSLGQYSNQPQHF. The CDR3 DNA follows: TGTGCCAGCAGCTTAGGACAGTATAGCAATCAGCCCCAGCATTTT.

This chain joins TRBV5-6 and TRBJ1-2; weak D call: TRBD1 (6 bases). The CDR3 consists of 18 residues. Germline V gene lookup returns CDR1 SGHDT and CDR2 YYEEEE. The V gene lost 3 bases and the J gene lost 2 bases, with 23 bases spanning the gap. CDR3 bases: TGTGCCAGCAGCTCGTTAAACAGGGCCCGAGCGCGGAACTATGGCTACACCTTC. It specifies CASSSLNRARARNYGYTF.

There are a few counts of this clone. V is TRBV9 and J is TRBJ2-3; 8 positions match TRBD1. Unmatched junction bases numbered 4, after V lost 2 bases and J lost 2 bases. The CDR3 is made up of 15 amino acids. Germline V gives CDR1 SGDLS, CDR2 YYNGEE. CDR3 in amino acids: CASSVHRGVTDTQYF. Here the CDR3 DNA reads TGTGCCAGCAGCGTTCACAGGGGGGTCACAGATACGCAGTATTTT.

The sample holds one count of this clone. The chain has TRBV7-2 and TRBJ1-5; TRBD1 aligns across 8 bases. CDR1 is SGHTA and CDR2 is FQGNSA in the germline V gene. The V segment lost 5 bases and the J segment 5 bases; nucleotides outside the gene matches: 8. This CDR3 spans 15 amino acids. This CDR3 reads CASSRFTGGDQPQHF. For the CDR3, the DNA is TGTGCCAGCAGCCGATTTACAGGGGGAGATCAGCCCCAGCATTTT.

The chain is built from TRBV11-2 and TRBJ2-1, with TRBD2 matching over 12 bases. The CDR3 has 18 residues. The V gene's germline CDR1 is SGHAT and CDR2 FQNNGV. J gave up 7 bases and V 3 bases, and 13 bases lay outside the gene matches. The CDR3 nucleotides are TGTGCCAGCAGCTTGCTCCTCCCACTAGCGGGGGGAAGGAATGAGCAGTTCTTC. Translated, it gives CASSLLLPLAGGRNEQFF.

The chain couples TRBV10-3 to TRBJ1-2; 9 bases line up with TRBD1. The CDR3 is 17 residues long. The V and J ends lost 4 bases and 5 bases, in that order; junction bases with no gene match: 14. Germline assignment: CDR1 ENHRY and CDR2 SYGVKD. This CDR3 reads CAISGTGDSMRYYGYTF. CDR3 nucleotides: TGTGCCATCAGTGGGACAGGGGATTCGATGCGGTATTATGGCTACACCTTC.